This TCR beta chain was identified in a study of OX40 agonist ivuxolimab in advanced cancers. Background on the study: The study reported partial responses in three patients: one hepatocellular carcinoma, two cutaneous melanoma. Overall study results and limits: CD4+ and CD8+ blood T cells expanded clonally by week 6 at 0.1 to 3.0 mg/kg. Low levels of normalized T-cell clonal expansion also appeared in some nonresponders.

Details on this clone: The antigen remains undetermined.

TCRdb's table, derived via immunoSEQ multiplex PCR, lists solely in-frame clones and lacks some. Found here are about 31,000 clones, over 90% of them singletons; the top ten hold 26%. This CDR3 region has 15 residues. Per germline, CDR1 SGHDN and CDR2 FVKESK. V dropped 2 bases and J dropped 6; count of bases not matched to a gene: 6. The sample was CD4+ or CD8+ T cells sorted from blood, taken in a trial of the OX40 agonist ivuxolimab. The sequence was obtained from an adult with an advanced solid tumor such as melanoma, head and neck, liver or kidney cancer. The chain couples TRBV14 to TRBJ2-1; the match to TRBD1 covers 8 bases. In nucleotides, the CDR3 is TGTGCCAGCAGCCAATGGCAGGGGGCGGGCAATGAGCAGTTCTTC. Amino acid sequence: CASSQWQGAGNEQFF. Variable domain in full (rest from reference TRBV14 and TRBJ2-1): EAGVTQFPSHSVIEKGQTVTLRCDPISGHDNLYWYRRVMGKEIKFLLHFVKESKQDESGMPNNRFLAERTGGTYSTLKVQPAELEDSGVYFCASSQWQGAGNEQFFGPGTRLTVL.